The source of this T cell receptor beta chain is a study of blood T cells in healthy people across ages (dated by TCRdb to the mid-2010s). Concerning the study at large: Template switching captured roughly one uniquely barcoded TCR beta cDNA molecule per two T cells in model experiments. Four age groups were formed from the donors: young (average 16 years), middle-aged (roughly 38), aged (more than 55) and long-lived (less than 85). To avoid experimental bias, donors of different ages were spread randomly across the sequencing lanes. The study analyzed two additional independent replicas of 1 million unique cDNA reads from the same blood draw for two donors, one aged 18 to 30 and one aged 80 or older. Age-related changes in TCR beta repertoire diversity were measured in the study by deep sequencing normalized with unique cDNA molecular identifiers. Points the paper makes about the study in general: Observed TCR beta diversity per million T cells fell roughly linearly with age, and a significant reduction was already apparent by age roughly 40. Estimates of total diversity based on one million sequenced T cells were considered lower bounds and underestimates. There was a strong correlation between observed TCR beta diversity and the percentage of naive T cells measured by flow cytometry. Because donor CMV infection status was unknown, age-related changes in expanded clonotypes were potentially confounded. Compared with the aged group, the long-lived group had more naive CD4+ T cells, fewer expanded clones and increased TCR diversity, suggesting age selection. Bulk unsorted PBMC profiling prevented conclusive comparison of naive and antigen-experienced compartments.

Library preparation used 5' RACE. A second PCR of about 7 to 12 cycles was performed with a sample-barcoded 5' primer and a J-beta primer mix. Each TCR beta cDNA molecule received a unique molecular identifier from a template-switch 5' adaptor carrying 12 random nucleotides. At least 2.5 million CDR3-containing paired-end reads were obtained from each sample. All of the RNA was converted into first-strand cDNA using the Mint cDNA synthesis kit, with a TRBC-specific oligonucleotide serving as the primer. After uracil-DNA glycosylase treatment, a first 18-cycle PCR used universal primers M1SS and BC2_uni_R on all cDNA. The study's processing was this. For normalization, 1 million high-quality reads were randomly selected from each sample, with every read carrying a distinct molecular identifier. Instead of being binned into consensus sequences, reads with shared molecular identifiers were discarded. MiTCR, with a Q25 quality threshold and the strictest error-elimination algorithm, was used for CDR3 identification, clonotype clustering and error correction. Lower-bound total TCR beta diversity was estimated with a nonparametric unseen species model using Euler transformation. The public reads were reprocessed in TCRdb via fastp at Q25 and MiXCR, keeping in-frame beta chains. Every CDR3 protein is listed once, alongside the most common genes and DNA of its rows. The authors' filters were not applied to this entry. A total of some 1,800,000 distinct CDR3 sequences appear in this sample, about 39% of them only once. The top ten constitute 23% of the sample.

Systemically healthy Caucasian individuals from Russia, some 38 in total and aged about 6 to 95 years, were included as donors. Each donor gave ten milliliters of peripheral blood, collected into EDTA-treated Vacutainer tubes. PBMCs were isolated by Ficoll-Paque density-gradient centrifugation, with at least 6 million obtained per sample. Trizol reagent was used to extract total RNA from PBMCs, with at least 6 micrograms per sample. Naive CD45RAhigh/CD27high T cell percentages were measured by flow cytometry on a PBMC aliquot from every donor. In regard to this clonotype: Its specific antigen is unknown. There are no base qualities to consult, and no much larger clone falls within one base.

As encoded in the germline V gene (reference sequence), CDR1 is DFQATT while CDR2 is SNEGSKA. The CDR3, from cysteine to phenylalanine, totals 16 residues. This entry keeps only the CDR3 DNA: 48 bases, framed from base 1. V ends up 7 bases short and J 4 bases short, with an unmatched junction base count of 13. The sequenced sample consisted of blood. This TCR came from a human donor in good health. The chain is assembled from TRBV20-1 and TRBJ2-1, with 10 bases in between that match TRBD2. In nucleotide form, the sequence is TGCAGTGTCGGAGGGAGCGGGGGGGCCTTTTACAATGAGCAGTTCTTC. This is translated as CSVGGSGGAFYNEQFF.